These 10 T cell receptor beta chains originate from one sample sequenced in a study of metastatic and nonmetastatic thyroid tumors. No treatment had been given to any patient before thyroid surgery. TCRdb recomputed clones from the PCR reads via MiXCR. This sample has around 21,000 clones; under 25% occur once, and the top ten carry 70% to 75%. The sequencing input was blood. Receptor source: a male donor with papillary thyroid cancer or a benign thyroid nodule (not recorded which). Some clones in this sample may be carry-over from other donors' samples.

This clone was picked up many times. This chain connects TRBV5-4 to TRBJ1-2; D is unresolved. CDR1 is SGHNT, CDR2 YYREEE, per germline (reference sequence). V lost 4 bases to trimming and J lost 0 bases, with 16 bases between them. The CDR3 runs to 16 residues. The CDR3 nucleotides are TGTGCCAGCAGCCCCAGTTCGGCAGGATCTAACTATGGCTACACCTTC. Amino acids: CASSPSSAGSNYGYTF.

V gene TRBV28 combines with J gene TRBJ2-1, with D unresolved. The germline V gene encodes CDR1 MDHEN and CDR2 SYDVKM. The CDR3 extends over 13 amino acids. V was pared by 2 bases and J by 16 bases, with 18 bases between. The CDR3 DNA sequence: TGTGCCAGCAGTTTAGTTAGCTGGAAATTGGATTTCTTC. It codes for CASSLVSWKLDFF.

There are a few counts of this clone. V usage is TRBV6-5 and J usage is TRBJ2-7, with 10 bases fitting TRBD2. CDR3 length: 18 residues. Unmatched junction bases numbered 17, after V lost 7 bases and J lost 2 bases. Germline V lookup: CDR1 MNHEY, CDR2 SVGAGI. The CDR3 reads CASNRPASTSGTTYEQYF. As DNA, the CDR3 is TGTGCCAGCAACAGACCAGCAAGTACTAGCGGGACCACCTACGAGCAGTACTTC.

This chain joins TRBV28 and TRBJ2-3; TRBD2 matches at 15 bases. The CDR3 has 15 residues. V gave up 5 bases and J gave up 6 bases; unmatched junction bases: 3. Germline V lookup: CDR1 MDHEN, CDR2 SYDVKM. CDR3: CASSPGTSGRDTQYF. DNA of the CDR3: TGTGCCAGCAGTCCGGGGACTAGCGGGAGGGATACGCAGTATTTT.

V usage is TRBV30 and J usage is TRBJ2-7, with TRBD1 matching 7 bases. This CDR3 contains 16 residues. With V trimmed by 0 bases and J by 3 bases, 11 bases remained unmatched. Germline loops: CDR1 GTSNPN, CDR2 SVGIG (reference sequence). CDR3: CAWSVKVTGRDYEQYF. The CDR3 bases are TGTGCCTGGAGTGTAAAGGTGACAGGGAGAGACTACGAGCAGTACTTC.

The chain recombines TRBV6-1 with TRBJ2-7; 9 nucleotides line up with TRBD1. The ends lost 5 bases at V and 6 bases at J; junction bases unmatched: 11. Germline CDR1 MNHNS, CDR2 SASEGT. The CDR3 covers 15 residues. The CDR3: CASSPWTGVAPEQYF. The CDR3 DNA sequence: TGTGCCAGCAGTCCTTGGACAGGGGTTGCTCCCGAGCAGTACTTC.

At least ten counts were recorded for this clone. CDR3 protein: CASSPPGAGSSGANVLTF. The CDR3 DNA is TGTGCCAGCTCACCCCCGGGGGCGGGATCCTCTGGGGCCAACGTCCTGACTTTC. The chain links TRBV18 to TRBJ2-6; perhaps D is TRBD1 or TRBD2 (6 bases each). The V gene lost 3 bases and the J gene lost 0 bases, with 15 bases spanning the gap. This CDR3 comprises 18 residues. CDR1 is KGHSH and CDR2 is LQKENI in the germline V gene.

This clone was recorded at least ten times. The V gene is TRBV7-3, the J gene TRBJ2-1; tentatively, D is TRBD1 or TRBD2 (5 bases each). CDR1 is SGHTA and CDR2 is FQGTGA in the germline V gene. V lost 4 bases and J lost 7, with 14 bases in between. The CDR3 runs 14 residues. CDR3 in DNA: TGTGCCAGCAGCTCCCCTGCAGGGAGTAATGAGCAGTTCTTC. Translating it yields CASSSPAGSNEQFF.

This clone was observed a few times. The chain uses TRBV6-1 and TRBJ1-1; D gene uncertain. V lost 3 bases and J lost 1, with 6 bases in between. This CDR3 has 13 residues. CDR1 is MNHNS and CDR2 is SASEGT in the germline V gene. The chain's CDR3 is CASSDTENTEAFF. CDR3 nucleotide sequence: TGTGCCAGCAGTGATACGGAGAACACTGAAGCTTTCTTT.

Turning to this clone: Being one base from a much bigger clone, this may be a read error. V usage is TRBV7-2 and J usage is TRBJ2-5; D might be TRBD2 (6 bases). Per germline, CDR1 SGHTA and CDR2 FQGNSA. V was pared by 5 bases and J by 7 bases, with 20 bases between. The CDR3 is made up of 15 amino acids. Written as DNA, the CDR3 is TGTGCCAGCAGCCCCGGTAGGGGCCTGGGGGGGACCCAGTACTTC. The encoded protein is CASSPGRGLGGTQYF. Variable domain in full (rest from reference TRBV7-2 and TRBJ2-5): GAGVSQSPSNKVTEKGKDVELRCDPISGHTALYWYRQSLGQGLEFLIYFQGNSAPDKSGLPSDRFSAERTGGSVSTLTIQRTQQEDSAVYLCASSPGRGLGGTQYFGPGTRLLVL.